This passage covers 7 T cell receptor beta chains from one sample sequenced in a study of cytomegalovirus exposure and HLA in healthy donors. PCR amplification relied on 60 Vbeta primers (plus 13 Jbeta primers). Some clones are missing from TCRdb's copy, which holds only in-frame ones; the method was immunoSEQ multiplex PCR. Its table records approximately 110,000 clones. Sample: PBMCs. The receptors stem from a man aged 45 to 65 in good health and CMV-seronegative.

The chain recombines TRBV5-1 with TRBJ2-1; possible D gene TRBD1, 6 bases. V was pared by 4 bases and J by 0 bases, with 11 bases between. The germline gives CDR1 SGHRS, CDR2 YFSETQ. CDR3 length equals 15 residues. The DNA of the CDR3 is TGCGCCAGCAGCCTGGGGGCCGGCTCCTACAATGAGCAGTTCTTC. It translates to CASSLGAGSYNEQFF.

This chain connects TRBV10-3 to TRBJ2-7; tentative D call: TRBD1 (6 bases). V was pared by 7 bases and J by 4 bases, with 14 bases between. This CDR3 contains 13 residues. CDR1 and CDR2 (germline): ENHRY, SYGVKD. CDR3 region: CAINREFGYEQYF. The CDR3 DNA sequence: TGTGCCATCAACAGGGAGTTCGGATACGAGCAGTACTTC.

This chain links TRBV30 with TRBJ2-7; TRBD2 is a possible D gene (5 bases). CDR1 GTSNPN and CDR2 SVGIG come from the germline V gene (reference sequence). V lost 0 bases and J 6 bases, leaving 15 bases between the germline ends. The CDR3 sequence is 14 residues long. The CDR3 nucleotides read TGTGCCTGGAGTGTCGGGATTGTAATGGGCGAGCAGTACTTC. It specifies CAWSVGIVMGEQYF. Based on the CDR3 plus reference TRBV30 and TRBJ2-7, the full variable domain is SQTIHQWPATLVQPVGSPLSLECTVEGTSNPNLYWYRQAAGRGLQLLFYSVGIGQISSEVPQNLSASRPQDRQFILSSKKLLLSDSGFYLCAWSVGIVMGEQYFGPGTRLTVT.

The V call is TRBV19, the J call TRBJ1-4; 8 bases are a match to TRBD1. The CDR3 consists of 16 residues. CDR1 and CDR2 from the germline V gene are LNHDA and SQIVND (reference sequence). V lost 4 bases to trimming and J lost 9 bases; unmatched junction nucleotides: 13. The chain's CDR3 is CASSTYGQGSKKKLFF. The CDR3 DNA follows: TGTGCCAGTAGTACCTACGGACAGGGCTCTAAGAAAAAACTGTTTTTT.

The rearrangement joins TRBV5-6 to TRBJ2-1; unclear D gene. Germline V gives CDR1 SGHDT, CDR2 YYEEEE. V was clipped by 0 bases and J by 5 bases, with 15 bases between them. The CDR3 extends over 16 amino acids. The CDR3 DNA follows: TGTGCCAGCAGCTTGGTTGCGGTATTAGGAGACAATGAGCAGTTCTTC. Amino acids: CASSLVAVLGDNEQFF.

V usage is TRBV6-1 and J usage is TRBJ1-5; maybe TRBD1 (5 bases). V dropped 2 bases and J dropped 4 bases, with 12 bases sitting between them. Germline V gives CDR1 MNHNS, CDR2 SASEGT. The CDR3 contains 15 residues. The CDR3 here is CASSEFGRANQPQHF. DNA of the CDR3: TGTGCCAGCAGTGAATTCGGCAGGGCTAATCAGCCCCAGCATTTT.

The chain employs TRBV5-1 and TRBJ2-2; 8 nucleotides agree with TRBD1. Germline V lookup: CDR1 SGHRS, CDR2 YFSETQ. The CDR3 sequence is 15 residues long. Germline trimming cut 3 bases from V and 4 bases from J; bases unmatched to any gene: 5. CDR3 in DNA: TGCGCCAGCAGCTCAACGGACAGGGCCACCGGGGAGCTGTTTTTT. This codes for CASSSTDRATGELFF. The variable domain in full, completed from reference TRBV5-1 and TRBJ2-2, reads KAGVTQTPRYLIKTRGQQVTLSCSPISGHRSVSWYQQTPGQGLQFLFEYFSETQRNKGNFPGRFSGRQFSNSRSEMNVSTLELGDSALYLCASSSTDRATGELFFGEGSRLTVL.